This T cell receptor beta chain was captured by sequencing in a study of T-cell reconstitution after alpha-beta-depleted transplantation in children. With 4 bases removed from V and 9 bases from J, the gap between germline ends came to 16 bases. Germline V gene lookup returns CDR1 MNHEY and CDR2 SMNVEV (reference sequence). The CDR3 is 14 residues long. Preparation of the TCRbeta library involved a method that used unique molecular identifiers. TCRdb processed the PCR reads anew with MiXCR; each CDR3 protein has one entry. The table lists over 550,000 distinct CDR3 sequences, about 11% of them singletons. This clonotype occurred many times.

The specimen was PBMCs from the stem cell graft donor, collected from the stem cell graft. The chain links TRBV27 to TRBJ2-1; no clear D. This TCR derives from a human donor who donated a stem cell graft to a child with acute myeloid leukemia. The CDR3 nucleotides read TGTGCCAGCAGTTCTTGGAGCTTTCTGGGTGAGCAGTTCTTC. It specifies CASSSWSFLGEQFF.